These 10 T cell receptor beta chains came from one sample sequenced in a study of CD8 T cells in Susac syndrome. The authors reverse transcribed roughly 0.5 to 1 ug RNA with random hexamers. TCRdb analysed the immunoSEQ multiplex PCR reads with MiXCR anew, one entry per CDR3 protein. The profile shows some 400,000 distinct CDR3 sequences, more than 80% of them singletons. Sequencing used CD8+ T cells from PBMCs. Source of these receptors: a human donor with multiple sclerosis.

This clonotype was seen just once. V usage is TRBV2 and J usage is TRBJ2-1; unclear D gene. The CDR3 sequence is 16 residues long. The V gene lost 1 base and the J gene lost 0 bases, with 10 bases spanning the gap. Germline assignment: CDR1 SNHLY and CDR2 FYNNEI. The CDR3 DNA follows: TGTGCCAGCAGTGAAGAGGGCTCGGGCTCCTACAATGAGCAGTTCTTC. It is translated as CASSEEGSGSYNEQFF.

On this clonotype: The conserved closing phenylalanine or tryptophan is absent in this CDR3, likely reflecting a read error. The chain links TRBV6-5 to TRBJ1-1; D is ambiguous. With 5 bases removed from V and 3 bases from J, the gap between germline ends came to 16 bases. Per the germline V gene, CDR1 is MNHEY and CDR2 is SVGAGI. The CDR3 covers 15 residues. The CDR3 DNA is TGTGCCAGCAGTACACGGACGGTTGCGGACACTGAAGCTTTCTCT. It encodes CASSTRTVADTEAFS.

The CDR3 loop reads CASRQPGGYNEQFF. The CDR3 coding sequence is TGTGCCAGCAGACAACCCGGAGGATACAATGAGCAGTTCTTC. J is TRBJ2-1 and V is TRBV28, with D possibly being TRBD2 (5 bases). V was pared by 6 bases and J by 4 bases, with 13 bases between. The CDR3 runs 14 residues. Germline CDR1 and CDR2: MDHEN and SYDVKM.

This chain joins TRBV12-3 or TRBV12-4 and TRBJ2-4, with D perhaps matching TRBD1 or TRBD2 (6 bases each). Trimming stripped 6 bases from V and 8 bases from J, with 17 bases between. This CDR3 comprises 14 residues. As DNA, the CDR3 is TGTGCCAGCAGCCCTTGGTCAGGGGAGGACATTCAGTACTTC. It specifies CASSPWSGEDIQYF.

The V and J genes are TRBV14 and TRBJ2-7, with TRBD1 identical over 7 bases. Germline V gene lookup returns CDR1 SGHDN and CDR2 FVKESK. The CDR3 is made up of 15 amino acids. With 9 bases clipped from V and 0 bases from J, the junction kept 11 bases outside the gene matches. The CDR3 spells CASTPTGALSYEQYF. CDR3 nucleotide sequence: TGTGCCAGTACACCAACAGGGGCCCTCTCCTACGAGCAGTACTTC.

The chain carries TRBV15 and TRBJ2-7, with 7 positions matching TRBD1. V lost 1 base to trimming and J lost 0 bases; unmatched junction nucleotides: 3. The CDR3 is 15 residues long. CDR1 LNHNV and CDR2 YYDKDF come from the germline V gene (reference sequence). DNA of the CDR3: TGTGCCACCAGCAGAGCGAGGGACAGCTCCTACGAGCAGTACTTC. It codes for CATSRARDSSYEQYF.

This chain connects TRBV27 to TRBJ2-7; perhaps TRBD1 as D (6 bases). Trimming left V 2 bases short and J 3 bases short, with 8 bases between. CDR3 length: 13 residues. Germline V CDR1 and CDR2: MNHEY, SMNVEV (reference sequence). The CDR3 nucleotides are TGTGCCAGCAGTTTAGCGGACAGCTACGAGCAGTACTTC. Protein product: CASSLADSYEQYF.

V usage is TRBV30 and J usage is TRBJ2-1, with D unclear. Germline V gene lookup returns CDR1 GTSNPN and CDR2 SVGIG (reference sequence). This CDR3 has 12 residues. The V end was cut by 0 bases, the J end by 8 bases, with 8 bases between. CDR3 sequence reads: CAWSVREDEQFF. Written as DNA, the CDR3 is TGTGCCTGGAGTGTACGAGAGGATGAGCAGTTCTTC.

This chain links TRBV9 with TRBJ2-1, with a weak D call TRBD2 (6 bases). Germline V lookup: CDR1 SGDLS, CDR2 YYNGEE. V shed 2 bases and J shed 8 bases, with 14 bases lying between them. CDR3 length equals 14 residues. In nucleotides, the CDR3 is TGTGCCAGCAGCGTTCAAGGGGAGGTGTATGAGCAGTTCTTC. Translating gives CASSVQGEVYEQFF.

CDR3 nucleotide sequence: TGTGCCAGCAGCCAATCCGCGGGTCGCCTTGGCAAAAACATTCAGTACTTC. Translation: CASSQSAGRLGKNIQYF. V gene TRBV3-1 combines with J gene TRBJ2-4; a possible D gene is TRBD2 (5 bases). V lost 2 bases, J lost 3 bases, and 17 bases lay in between. The CDR3 sequence is 17 residues long. Germline assignment: CDR1 LGHDT and CDR2 YNNKEL (reference sequence). The full variable domain, in which reference TRBV3-1 and TRBJ2-4 provide the parts outside the CDR3, is DTAVSQTPKYLVTQMGNDKSIKCEQNLGHDTMYWYKQDSKKFLKIMFSYNNKELIINETVPNRFSPKSPDKAHLNLHINSLELGDSAVYFCASSQSAGRLGKNIQYFGAGTRLSVL.